This TCR beta chain was sequenced in a study of regulatory T cells in long-lasting Graves disease. As for the study in general: Over 5 years on antithyroid drugs plus positive TSH receptor antibodies marked Graves' disease as persistent.

With 5 bases removed from V and 0 bases from J, the gap between germline ends came to 10 bases. CDR1 is MNHNS and CDR2 is SASEGT in the germline V gene. CDR3 size: 14 residues. This clonotype was recorded many times. TCR beta libraries were built with iRepertoire HTBI primers and Arm-PCR of CDR3 regions. TCRdb independently ran MiXCR on the multiplex PCR reads; one entry per CDR3 protein. The table lists some 340,000 distinct CDR3 sequences, about 23% of them singletons, with around 30% in the top ten. Time point denoted: persistent/refractory GD, antithyroid drugs over 5 years with positive TRAb. PBMC-extracted RNA yielded the TCR library. Peripheral blood, at 7.5 to 9 milliliters, went into EDTA tubes.

The TCR was taken from a middle-aged woman with Graves disease. The input for sequencing was peripheral blood mononuclear cells (PBMCs), taken when the disease was refractory, from a patient treated with antithyroid drugs. This chain joins TRBV6-1 and TRBJ1-1; D is uncertain. The CDR3 spells CASSTGTVNTEAFF. Here the CDR3 DNA reads TGTGCCAGCAGTACCGGTACGGTGAACACTGAAGCTTTCTTT.